These 13 T cell receptor beta chains share one sample of origin, sequenced in a study of yellow fever vaccine responses in identical twins. MiXCR, applied by TCRdb to the RT-PCR reads, yields one record per CDR3 protein. The table has 15,000 to 20,000 distinct CDR3 sequences, roughly three quarters seen once; the top ten hold 2.5%. The specimen was T cells from blood (PBMCs), unsorted or a sorted subset (not recorded which), collected before or after yellow fever vaccination (not recorded which). These receptors were taken from a woman aged 18-29 years who received the yellow fever vaccine.

The chain is built from TRBV20-1 and TRBJ2-7, with 9 bases fitting TRBD2. Trimming cost V 5 bases and J 4 bases; bases outside gene matches: 6. Germline V gives CDR1 DFQATT, CDR2 SNEGSKA (reference sequence). The CDR3 has 13 amino acids. Here the CDR3 reads CSARLAGLYEQYV. The CDR3 DNA is TGCAGTGCTCGGCTAGCGGGGCTATACGAGCAGTACGTC.

This clonotype was seen more than once but under ten times. The chain is built from TRBV13 and TRBJ2-6, with TRBD1 as a possible D gene (6 bases). V was cut by 4 bases and J by 0 bases, with 10 bases left in between. Germline loops: CDR1 PRHDT, CDR2 FYEKMQ (reference sequence). The CDR3 contains 16 residues. The CDR3 DNA sequence: TGTGCCAGCAGCTACGGGGACATCTCTGGGGCCAACGTCCTGACTTTC. Translating it yields CASSYGDISGANVLTF.

The rearrangement links TRBV28 to TRBJ2-7; 10 bases fit TRBD2. Unmatched junction bases numbered 8, after V lost 3 bases and J lost 3 bases. This CDR3 spans 16 amino acids. CDR1 is MDHEN and CDR2 is SYDVKM in the germline V gene. CDR3 region: CASSLTASGSFYEQYF. In DNA, the CDR3 is TGTGCCAGCAGTTTGACCGCTAGCGGGAGTTTCTACGAGCAGTACTTC.

This chain links TRBV4-1 with TRBJ2-7; the D gene is possibly TRBD2 (5 bases). The germline CDR1 and CDR2 sequences are MGHRA and YSYEKL. This CDR3 comprises 13 residues. The ends were cut back, 0 bases at V and 3 bases at J, with 6 bases in the middle. CDR3: CASSQDRDYEQYV. CDR3 coding DNA: TGCGCCAGCAGCCAAGACCGGGACTACGAGCAGTACGTC.

CDR3 protein: CASSLGVGSYEQYF. DNA for the CDR3: TGTGCCAGCAGCTTAGGGGTGGGATCCTACGAGCAGTACTTC. The chain is built from TRBV11-3 and TRBJ2-7; D is unclear. The V gene's germline CDR1 is SGHNT and CDR2 YENEEA. The V end was cut by 1 base, the J end by 1 base, with 8 bases between. CDR3 length: 14 amino acids.

This clonotype has more than one count but fewer than ten. The gene calls are TRBV29-1 and TRBJ2-1; D is unclear. V was shortened by 1 base and J by 7 bases, with 5 bases between the two germline ends. The V gene's germline CDR1 is SQVTM and CDR2 ANQGSEA. This CDR3 is 11 amino acids long. For the CDR3, the DNA is TGCAGCGTTGAAGGGCAGAATGAGCAGTTCTTC. Its protein product is CSVEGQNEQFF.

This clonotype was seen a few times. The genes are TRBV20-1 and TRBJ2-1, with TRBD2 as a possible D gene (6 bases). V was cut by 5 bases and J by 5 bases, with 16 bases left in between. This CDR3 spans 14 amino acids. Germline CDR1 reads DFQATT; CDR2 reads SNEGSKA (reference sequence). As DNA, the CDR3 is TGCAGTGCTCCCGATCAGGGCGGGAACAATGAGCAGTTCTTC. This codes for CSAPDQGGNNEQFF.

The CDR3 is CASSEQGANEQYV. Here the CDR3 DNA reads TGTGCCAGCAGTGAACAGGGGGCCAACGAGCAGTACGTC. The V call is TRBV25-1, the J call TRBJ2-7; 8 positions match TRBD1. The germline V gene has CDR1 MGHDK and CDR2 SYGVNS. The V and J ends lost 2 bases and 5 bases, in that order; junction bases with no gene match: 2. CDR3 length: 13 amino acids.

The chain links TRBV4-1 to TRBJ1-4; no reliable D call. Germline V gene data show CDR1 as MGHRA and CDR2 as YSYEKL. V shed 1 base and J shed 8 bases, with 14 bases lying between them. CDR3 length: 15 residues. CDR3 protein: CASSQVTEALEKLFF. CDR3 DNA: TGCGCCAGCAGCCAAGTAACGGAGGCCCTGGAAAAACTGTTTTTT.

The CDR3 sequence: CASGKGEETQYF. The DNA of the CDR3 is TGTGCCAGCGGGAAAGGGGAAGAGACCCAGTACTTC. The V call is TRBV12-3 or TRBV12-4, the J call TRBJ2-5; D is possibly TRBD1 (5 bases). V was cut by 8 bases and J by 3 bases, with 10 bases left in between. The CDR3 spans 12 residues.

This chain uses TRBV6-1 with TRBJ2-2; D is possibly TRBD2 (6 bases). The CDR3 is 14 residues long. Deletions cut 6 bases from V and 3 bases from J, with 11 bases between. Germline CDR1 MNHNS, CDR2 SASEGT. The CDR3 DNA reads as TGTGCCAGCAGGGGAGGCCTCGACACCGGGGAGCTGTTTTTT. This translates into CASRGGLDTGELFF.

The sample holds one count of this clonotype. The rearrangement joins TRBV28 to TRBJ1-6; 7 bases are a match to TRBD1. Germline V gene lookup returns CDR1 MDHEN and CDR2 SYDVKM. The CDR3 contains 12 residues. The trim removed 6 bases at V and 13 bases at J, leaving 6 bases unmatched. The CDR3 DNA sequence: TGTGCCAGCAGCCGCACAGGGGCTCCCCTCCACTTT. It encodes CASSRTGAPLHF.

DNA for the CDR3: TGCAGTGCTAGATTATACAATGAGCAGTTCTTC. Translating it yields CSARLYNEQFF. The chain employs TRBV20-1 and TRBJ2-1; D uncertain. The CDR3 extends over 11 amino acids. Trimming stripped 2 bases from V and 4 bases from J, with 3 bases between. Germline CDR1 is DFQATT and CDR2 is SNEGSKA (reference sequence).